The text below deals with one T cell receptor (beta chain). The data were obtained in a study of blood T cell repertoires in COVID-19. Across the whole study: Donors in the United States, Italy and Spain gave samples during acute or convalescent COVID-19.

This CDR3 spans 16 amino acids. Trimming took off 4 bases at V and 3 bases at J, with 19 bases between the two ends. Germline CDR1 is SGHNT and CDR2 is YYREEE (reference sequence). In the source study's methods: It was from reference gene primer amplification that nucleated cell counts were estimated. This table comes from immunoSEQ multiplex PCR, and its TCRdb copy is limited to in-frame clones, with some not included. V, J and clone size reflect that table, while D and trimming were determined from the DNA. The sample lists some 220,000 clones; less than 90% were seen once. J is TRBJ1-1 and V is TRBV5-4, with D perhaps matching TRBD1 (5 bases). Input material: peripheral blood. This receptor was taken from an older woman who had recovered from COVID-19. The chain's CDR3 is CASSGLPNGGDTEAFF. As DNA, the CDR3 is TGTGCCAGCAGCGGTCTCCCTAATGGGGGGGACACTGAAGCTTTCTTT.